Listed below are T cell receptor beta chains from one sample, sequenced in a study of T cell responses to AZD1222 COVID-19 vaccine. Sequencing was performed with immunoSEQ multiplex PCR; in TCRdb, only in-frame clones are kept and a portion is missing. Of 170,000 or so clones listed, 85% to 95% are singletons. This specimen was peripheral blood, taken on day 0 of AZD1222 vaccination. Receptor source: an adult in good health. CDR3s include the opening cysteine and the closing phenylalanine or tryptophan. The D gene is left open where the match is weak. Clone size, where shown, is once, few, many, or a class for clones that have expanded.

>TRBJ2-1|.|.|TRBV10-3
TGTGCCATCAGTGACAGAGAAAACAATGAGCAGTTCTTC
CAISDRENNEQFF
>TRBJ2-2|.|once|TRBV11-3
TGTGCCAGCTCATGGGGGATGAACACCGGGGAGCTGTTTTTT
CASSWGMNTGELFF
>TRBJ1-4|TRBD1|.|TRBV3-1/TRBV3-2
TGTGCCAGCAGCCGTGCGGGACAGGGTGGATTGGGGGAAAAACTGTTTTTT
CASSRAGQGGLGEKLFF
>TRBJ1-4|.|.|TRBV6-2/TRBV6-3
TGTGCCAGCAGTTACTTAAGAGGCTTGAATGAAAAACTGTTTTTT
CASSYLRGLNEKLFF
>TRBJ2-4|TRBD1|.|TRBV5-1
TGCGCCAGCAGCGAGGACAGGAAAATAGCCAAAAACATTCAGTACTTC
CASSEDRKIAKNIQYF
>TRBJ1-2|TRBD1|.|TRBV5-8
TGTGCCAGCAGCCCGAGGGGGACAGAGAGTGACTATGGCTACACCTTC
CASSPRGTESDYGYTF
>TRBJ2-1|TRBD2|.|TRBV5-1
TGCGCCAGCAGCTCCCCTAGCGGTGACTCCTACAATGAGCAGTTCTTC
CASSSPSGDSYNEQFF
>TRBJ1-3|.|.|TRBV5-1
TGCGCCAGCAGCTTGGAGGCAGCGGGGAACACCATATATTTT
CASSLEAAGNTIYF
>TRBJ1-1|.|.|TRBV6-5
TGTGCCAGCAGGAGCTCGGGGACTGAAGCTTTCTTT
CASRSSGTEAFF
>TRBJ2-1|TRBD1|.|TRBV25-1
TGTGCCAGTCAACAGGGGACGAGCTCCTACAATGAGCAGTTCTTC
CASQQGTSSYNEQFF
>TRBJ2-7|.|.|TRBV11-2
TGTGCCAGCAGCTTAGATCTAACGGGGGGCTGGCAGTACTTC
CASSLDLTGGWQYF
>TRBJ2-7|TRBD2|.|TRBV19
TGTGCCAGTAGTATAGACCCCAGCGGGGGCCCCGAGCAGTACTTC
CASSIDPSGGPEQYF
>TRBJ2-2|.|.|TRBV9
TGTGCCAGCAGCGTCGGGGGGAACACCGGGGAGCTGTTTTTT
CASSVGGNTGELFF
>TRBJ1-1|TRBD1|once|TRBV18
TGTGCCAGCTCCCCGGGACAGGCGGTTGAGGCTTTCTTT
CASSPGQAVEAFF
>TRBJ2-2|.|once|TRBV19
TGTGCCAGTAGTCCTTGGACCGACCCGGGGACCGGGGAGCTGTTTTTT
CASSPWTDPGTGELFF
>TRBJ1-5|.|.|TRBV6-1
TGTGCCAGCAGTGATACGGGAAATCAGCCCCAGCATTTT
CASSDTGNQPQHF